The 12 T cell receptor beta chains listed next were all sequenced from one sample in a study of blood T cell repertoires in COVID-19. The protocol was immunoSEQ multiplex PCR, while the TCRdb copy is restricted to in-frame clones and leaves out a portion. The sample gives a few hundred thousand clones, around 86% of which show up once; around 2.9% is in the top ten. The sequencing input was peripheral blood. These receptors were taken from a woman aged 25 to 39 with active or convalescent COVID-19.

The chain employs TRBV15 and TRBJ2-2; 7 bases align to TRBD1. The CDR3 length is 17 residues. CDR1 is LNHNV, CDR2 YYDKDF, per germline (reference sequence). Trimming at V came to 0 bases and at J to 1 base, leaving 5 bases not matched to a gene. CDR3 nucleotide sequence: TGTGCCACCAGCAGAGACCCGACAGGGCGGAACACCGGGGAGCTGTTTTTT. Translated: CATSRDPTGRNTGELFF.

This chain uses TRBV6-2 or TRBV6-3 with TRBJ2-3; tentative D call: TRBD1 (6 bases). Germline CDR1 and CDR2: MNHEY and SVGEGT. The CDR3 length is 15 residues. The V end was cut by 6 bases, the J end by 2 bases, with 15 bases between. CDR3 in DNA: TGTGCCAGCAGCCGAGGACAGTTAAACACAGATACGCAGTATTTT. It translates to CASSRGQLNTDTQYF.

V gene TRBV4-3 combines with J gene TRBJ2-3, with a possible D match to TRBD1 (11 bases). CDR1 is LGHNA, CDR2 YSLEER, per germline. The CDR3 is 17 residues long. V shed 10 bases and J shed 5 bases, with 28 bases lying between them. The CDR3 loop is CATSHGDRGTSVDTQYF. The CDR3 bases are TGCGCCACCTCTCACGGGGACAGGGGGACTAGCGTAGATACGCAGTATTTT.

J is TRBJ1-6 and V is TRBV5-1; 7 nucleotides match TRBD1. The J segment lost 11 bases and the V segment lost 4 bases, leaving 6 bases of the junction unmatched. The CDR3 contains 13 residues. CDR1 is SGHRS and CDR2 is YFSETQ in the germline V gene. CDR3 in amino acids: CASSPGQRTPLHF. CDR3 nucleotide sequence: TGCGCCAGCAGCCCGGGACAGCGAACACCCCTCCACTTT.

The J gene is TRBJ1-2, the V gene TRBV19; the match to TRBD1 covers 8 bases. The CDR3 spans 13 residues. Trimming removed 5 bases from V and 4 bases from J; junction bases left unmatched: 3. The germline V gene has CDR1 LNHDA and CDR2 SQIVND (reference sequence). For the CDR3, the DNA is TGTGCCAGTAGTCCCACAGGGGGCTATGGCTACACCTTC. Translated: CASSPTGGYGYTF.

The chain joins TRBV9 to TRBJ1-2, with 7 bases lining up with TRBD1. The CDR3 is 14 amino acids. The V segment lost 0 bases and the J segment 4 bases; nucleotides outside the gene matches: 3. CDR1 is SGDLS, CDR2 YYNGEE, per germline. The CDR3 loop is CASSVARDSYGYTF. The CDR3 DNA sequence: TGTGCCAGCAGCGTAGCTCGGGACAGCTATGGCTACACCTTC.

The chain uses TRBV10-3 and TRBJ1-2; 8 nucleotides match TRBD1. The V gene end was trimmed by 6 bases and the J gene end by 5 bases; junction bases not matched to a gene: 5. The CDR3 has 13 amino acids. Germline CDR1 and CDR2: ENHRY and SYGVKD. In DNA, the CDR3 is TGTGCCATCAGGACAGGGGTGGGGTATGGCTACACCTTC. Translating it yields CAIRTGVGYGYTF.

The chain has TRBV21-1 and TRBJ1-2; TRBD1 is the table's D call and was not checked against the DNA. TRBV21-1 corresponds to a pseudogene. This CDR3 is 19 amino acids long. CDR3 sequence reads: CASSKALTRGSPANYGYTF. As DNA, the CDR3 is TGTGCCAGCAGCAAAGCCCTTACGAGGGGGTCGCCAGCTAACTATGGCTACACCTTC.

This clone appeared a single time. The DNA for the CDR3 is TGTGCCAGTAGTCACGGCGGACAGCGCGTGCTATATGGCTACACCTTC. As protein: CASSHGGQRVLYGYTF. This chain uses TRBV19 with TRBJ1-2; D is possibly TRBD1 (6 bases). This CDR3 region has 16 residues. Germline V lookup: CDR1 LNHDA, CDR2 SQIVND (reference sequence). The ends were cut back, 5 bases at V and 5 bases at J, with 21 bases in the middle.

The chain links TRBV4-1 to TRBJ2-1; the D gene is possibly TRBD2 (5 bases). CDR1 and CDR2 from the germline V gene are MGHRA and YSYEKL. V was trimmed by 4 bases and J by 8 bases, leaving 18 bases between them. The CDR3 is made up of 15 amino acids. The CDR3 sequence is CASSPLQAVPHEQFF. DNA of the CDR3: TGCGCCAGCAGCCCCCTTCAAGCGGTTCCCCATGAGCAGTTCTTC.

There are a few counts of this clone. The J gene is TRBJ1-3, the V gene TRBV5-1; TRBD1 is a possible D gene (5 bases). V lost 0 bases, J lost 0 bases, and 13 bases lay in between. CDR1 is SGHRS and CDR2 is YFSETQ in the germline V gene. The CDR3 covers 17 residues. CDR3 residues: CASSLAAGLSSGNTIYF. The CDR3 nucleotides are TGCGCCAGCAGCTTGGCGGCAGGGCTGAGCTCTGGAAACACCATATATTTT.

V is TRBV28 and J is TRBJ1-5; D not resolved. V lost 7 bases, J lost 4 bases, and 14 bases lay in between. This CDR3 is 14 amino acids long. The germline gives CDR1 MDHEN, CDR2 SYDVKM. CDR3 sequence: CASTTAQPNQPQHF. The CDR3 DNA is TGTGCCAGCACCACGGCACAGCCAAATCAGCCCCAGCATTTT.